This TCR beta chain comes out of a study of molecular identifiers for immune sequencing clone quantification (dated by TCRdb to the late 2010s). Background on the whole study: For a replicate experiment, the RNA from either 20,000 or 100,000 naive CD8 T cells was divided into five aliquots, and four of those aliquots went on to sequencing. This methods study used CD8 T cells to benchmark TCR RNA copy counting and molecular-identifier clustering-based TCR repertoire sequencing (MIDCIRS).

Libraries of naive CD8 T cells were built from anywhere between roughly 17,000 and 1,100,000 sorted cells, with 10%, 30% or 50% of the purified RNA used. On a BD FACSAria II, naive CD8 T cells were FACS-sorted as CD8+CD4-CCR7+CD45RA+ and collected into RLT Plus buffer. Ten to eleven TCR copies' worth of Jurkat RNA were spiked into roughly 19,000-1,000,000 naive CD8 T cell samples to test detection sensitivity. CD8 T cells were enriched using RosetteSep CD8+ T Cell Enrichment Cocktail and Ficoll-Paque, and the enriched cells then underwent ACK red cell lysis. As to this clonotype: What antigen it recognizes has not been identified. Its ends do not fully match the called genes, so a read error is possible.

Counted from cysteine to phenylalanine, this CDR3 has 13 amino acids. Here the CDR3 DNA is all that survives: 39 bases in frame from base 1. Libraries were made using PCR. TCRdb names Illumina HiSeq 4000 as the instrument used. Bulk TCR libraries were prepared as previously described, using TCR primers listed in Table S5. Total RNA was purified with the Qiagen AllPrep DNA/RNA kit. Reads from multiple sequencing runs of the same library were pooled before analysis. In the source study's methods: Reads were retained only if their TCR constant sequence matched exactly, and those retained reads were trimmed to 150 nt and grouped according to their 12-nt molecular barcodes. Within each barcode group, reads were sub-clustered at a 15% Levenshtein threshold, and quality-weighted consensus sequences were built per RNA molecule. Non-functional sequences were excluded, and lower-count sequences lying one edit away from another sequence were also excluded. Based on a fit of two negative binomial distributions, barcode sub-clusters having less than 20% of the maximum read count were discarded. TCRdb trimmed the raw reads at Q25, called clones with MiXCR and kept productive beta chains. Rows matching on CDR3 protein sequence are summarized as one entry with the most common DNA and genes. TCRdb's processing, not the authors', yielded these V and J calls. This sample holds 250,000 to 350,000 distinct CDR3 sequences; around a fifth were observed only once. Of the sample, approximately 0.83% falls within the top ten clones.

The paper as a whole reports these results and caveats: The naive libraries included spiked-in Jurkat TCR RNA (roughly eleven copies' worth), and this Jurkat TCR RNA is not part of the donor repertoire. Identical TCR molecules sharing a barcode could cause highly expanded clone sizes to be underestimated. When barcode sub-clustering was omitted, TCR diversity was inflated by chimeric consensus sequences, with chimeras reaching as high as 47%. Modeling estimated 2.5 to 3.5 recovered TCR RNA copies per cell, compared with 8.5 to 10 by digital PCR, which implies around 30% capture efficiency. Spiked-in Jurkat TCR RNA equivalent to a single cell was reported to be detectable even among fewer than 1.2 million naive CD8 T cells. In CMV-specific effector cells, over 98% of molecules were held by clones above 20 RNA copies, whereas under 1% of molecules were held by such clones in naive cells.

The V and J genes are TRBV12-3 or TRBV12-4 and TRBJ1-4; the D gene remains uncertain. The sequenced sample was naive CD8+ T cells from blood, with Jurkat cell RNA spiked in. Explained via the paper, the cell subset or site label denotes: FACS-sorted CD8+CD4-CCR7+CD45RA+ naive T cells. This sequence was found in a human donor in good health. Some libraries in this study had Jurkat cell RNA spiked in. In nucleotide form, the sequence is TGTGCCAGCAGTGAGGCAACTAATGAAAAACTGGTTTTT. This gives the protein CASSEATNEKLVF.